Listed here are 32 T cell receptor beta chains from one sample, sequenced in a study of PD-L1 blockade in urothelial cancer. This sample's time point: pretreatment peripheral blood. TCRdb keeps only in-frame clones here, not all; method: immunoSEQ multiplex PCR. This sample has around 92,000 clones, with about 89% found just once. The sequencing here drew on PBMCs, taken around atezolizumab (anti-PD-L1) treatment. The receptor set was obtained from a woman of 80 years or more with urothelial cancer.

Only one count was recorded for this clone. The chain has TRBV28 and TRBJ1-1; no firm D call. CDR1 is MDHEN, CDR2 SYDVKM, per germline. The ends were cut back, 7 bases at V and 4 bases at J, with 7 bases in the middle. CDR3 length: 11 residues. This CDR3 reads CASIGSTEAFF. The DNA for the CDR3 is TGTGCCAGCATAGGGAGCACTGAAGCTTTCTTT.

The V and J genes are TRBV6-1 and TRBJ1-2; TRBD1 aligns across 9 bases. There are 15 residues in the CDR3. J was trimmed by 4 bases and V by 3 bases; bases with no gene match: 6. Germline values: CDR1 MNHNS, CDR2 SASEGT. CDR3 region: CASSEGQGRFYGYTF. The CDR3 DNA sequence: TGTGCCAGCAGTGAGGGACAGGGAAGGTTCTATGGCTACACCTTC.

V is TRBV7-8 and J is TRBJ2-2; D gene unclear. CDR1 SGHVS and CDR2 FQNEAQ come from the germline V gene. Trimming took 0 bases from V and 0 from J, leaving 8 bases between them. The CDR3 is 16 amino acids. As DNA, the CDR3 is TGTGCCAGCAGCTTAGCTTCGCGGACGAACACCGGGGAGCTGTTTTTT. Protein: CASSLASRTNTGELFF.

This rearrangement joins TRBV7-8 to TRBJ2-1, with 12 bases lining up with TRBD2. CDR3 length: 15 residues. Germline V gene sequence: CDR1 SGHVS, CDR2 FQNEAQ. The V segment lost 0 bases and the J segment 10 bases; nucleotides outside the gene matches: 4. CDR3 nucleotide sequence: TGTGCCAGCAGCTTAGCGACTAGCGGGAGTGAAGAGCAGTTCTTC. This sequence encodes CASSLATSGSEEQFF.

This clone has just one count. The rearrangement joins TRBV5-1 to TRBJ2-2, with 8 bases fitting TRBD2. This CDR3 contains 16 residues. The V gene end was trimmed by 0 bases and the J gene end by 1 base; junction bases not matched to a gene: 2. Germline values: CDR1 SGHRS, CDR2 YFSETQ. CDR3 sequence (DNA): TGCGCCAGCAGCTTGGTTCTAGCGGGGAACACCGGGGAGCTGTTTTTT. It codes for CASSLVLAGNTGELFF.

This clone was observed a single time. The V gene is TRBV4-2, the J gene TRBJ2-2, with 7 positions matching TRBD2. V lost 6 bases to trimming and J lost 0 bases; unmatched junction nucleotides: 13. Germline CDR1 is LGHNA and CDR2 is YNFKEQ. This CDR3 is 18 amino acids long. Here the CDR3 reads CASSIRASGGTNTGELFF. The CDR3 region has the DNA TGTGCCAGCAGTATAAGGGCTAGCGGAGGGACGAACACCGGGGAGCTGTTTTTT.

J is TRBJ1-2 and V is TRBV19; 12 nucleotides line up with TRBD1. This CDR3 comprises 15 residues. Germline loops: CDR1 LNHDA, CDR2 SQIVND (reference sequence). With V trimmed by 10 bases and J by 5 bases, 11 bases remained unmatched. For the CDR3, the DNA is TGTGCCACGGCTAAGGGACAGGGGGCCAAATATGGCTACACCTTC. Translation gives CATAKGQGAKYGYTF.

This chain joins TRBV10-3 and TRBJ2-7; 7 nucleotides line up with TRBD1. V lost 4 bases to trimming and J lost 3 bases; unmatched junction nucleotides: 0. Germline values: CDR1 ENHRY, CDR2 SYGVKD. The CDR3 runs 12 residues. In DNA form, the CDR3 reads TGTGCCATCAGTGGACAGGGCTACGAGCAGTACTTC. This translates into CAISGQGYEQYF.

The CDR3 coding sequence is TGCGCCAGCAGCTTGGAGTTCGGGGTGATTCGCGAGCAGTACTTC. It yields the protein CASSLEFGVIREQYF. This chain joins TRBV5-1 and TRBJ2-7, with D maybe TRBD2 (5 bases). The CDR3 loop spans 15 amino acids. Trimming left V 0 bases short and J 6 bases short, with 16 bases between. Germline V gene lookup returns CDR1 SGHRS and CDR2 YFSETQ.

For the CDR3, the DNA is TGTGCCAGCAGCCCCCAGGGACAGGCGAACACCGGGGAGCTGTTTTTT. Residues: CASSPQGQANTGELFF. The genes are TRBV28 and TRBJ2-2; TRBD1 agrees at 8 bases. CDR1 is MDHEN, CDR2 SYDVKM, per germline. The CDR3 spans 16 residues. V lost 6 bases to trimming and J lost 0 bases; unmatched junction nucleotides: 6.

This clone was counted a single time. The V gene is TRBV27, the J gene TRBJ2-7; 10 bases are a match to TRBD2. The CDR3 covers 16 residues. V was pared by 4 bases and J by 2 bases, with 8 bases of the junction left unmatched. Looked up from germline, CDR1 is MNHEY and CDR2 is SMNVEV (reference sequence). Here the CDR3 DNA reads TGTGCCAGCAGTTCCTTTAGCGGGAGGTCCCCCTACGAGCAGTACTTC. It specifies CASSSFSGRSPYEQYF.

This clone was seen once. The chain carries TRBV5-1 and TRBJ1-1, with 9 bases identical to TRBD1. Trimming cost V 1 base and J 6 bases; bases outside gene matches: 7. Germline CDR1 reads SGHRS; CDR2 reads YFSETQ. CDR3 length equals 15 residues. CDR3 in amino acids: CASSLTGGAEAEAFF. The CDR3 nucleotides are TGCGCCAGCAGCTTGACAGGGGGCGCGGAGGCTGAAGCTTTCTTT.

CDR3 protein: CASSTTLEAYNEQFF. CDR3 nucleotides: TGTGCCAGTAGTACGACACTAGAGGCCTACAATGAGCAGTTCTTC. This chain connects TRBV19 to TRBJ2-1; D possibly corresponds to TRBD2 (5 bases). V was trimmed by 4 bases and J by 2 bases, leaving 12 bases between them. The CDR3 is 15 residues long. Germline CDR1 and CDR2: LNHDA and SQIVND (reference sequence).

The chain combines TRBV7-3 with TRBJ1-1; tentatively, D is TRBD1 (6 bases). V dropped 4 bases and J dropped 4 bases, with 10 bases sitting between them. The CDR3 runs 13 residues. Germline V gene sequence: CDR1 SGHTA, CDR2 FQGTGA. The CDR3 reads CASSSQGSTEAFF. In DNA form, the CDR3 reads TGTGCCAGCAGCTCCCAGGGGTCCACTGAAGCTTTCTTT.

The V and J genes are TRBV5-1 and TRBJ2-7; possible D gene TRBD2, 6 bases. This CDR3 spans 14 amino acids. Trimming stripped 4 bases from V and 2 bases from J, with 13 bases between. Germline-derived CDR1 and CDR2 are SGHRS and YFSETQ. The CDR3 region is CASSAGIIAYEQYF. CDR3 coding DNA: TGCGCCAGCAGCGCGGGGATTATCGCCTACGAGCAGTACTTC.

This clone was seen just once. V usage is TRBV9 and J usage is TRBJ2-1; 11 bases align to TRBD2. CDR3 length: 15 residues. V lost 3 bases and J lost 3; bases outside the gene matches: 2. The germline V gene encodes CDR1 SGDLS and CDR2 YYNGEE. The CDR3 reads CASSAGLADYNEQFF. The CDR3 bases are TGTGCCAGCAGCGCGGGACTAGCGGACTACAATGAGCAGTTCTTC.

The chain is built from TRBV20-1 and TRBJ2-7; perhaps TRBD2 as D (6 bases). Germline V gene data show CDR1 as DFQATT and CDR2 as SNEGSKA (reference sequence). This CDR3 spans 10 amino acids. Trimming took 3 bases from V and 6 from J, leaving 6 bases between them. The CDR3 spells CSARGGEQYF. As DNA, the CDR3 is TGCAGTGCTAGGGGGGGCGAGCAGTACTTC.

Here the CDR3 reads CASSAGGDVNTEAFF. The CDR3 region has the DNA TGTGCCAGCAGCGCGGGGGGGGACGTGAACACTGAAGCTTTCTTT. This sequence joins TRBV9 and TRBJ1-1; D is possibly TRBD1 (5 bases). Germline CDR1 is SGDLS and CDR2 is YYNGEE. This CDR3 is built from 15 residues. The V end lost 3 bases, the J end lost 0 bases, and 12 bases lay between the germline ends.

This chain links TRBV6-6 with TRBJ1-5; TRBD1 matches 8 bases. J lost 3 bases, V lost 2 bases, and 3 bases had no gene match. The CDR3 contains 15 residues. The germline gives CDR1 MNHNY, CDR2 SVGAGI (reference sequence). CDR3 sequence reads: CASSYPQGANQPQHF. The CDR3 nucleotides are TGTGCCAGCAGTTACCCCCAGGGGGCCAATCAGCCCCAGCATTTT.

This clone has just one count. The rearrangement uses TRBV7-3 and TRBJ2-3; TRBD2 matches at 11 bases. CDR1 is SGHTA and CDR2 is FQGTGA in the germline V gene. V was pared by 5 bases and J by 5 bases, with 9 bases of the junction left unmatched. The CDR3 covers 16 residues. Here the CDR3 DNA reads TGTGCCAGCAGCCCCGGGACTAGCGGACCTCTAGATACGCAGTATTTT. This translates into CASSPGTSGPLDTQYF.

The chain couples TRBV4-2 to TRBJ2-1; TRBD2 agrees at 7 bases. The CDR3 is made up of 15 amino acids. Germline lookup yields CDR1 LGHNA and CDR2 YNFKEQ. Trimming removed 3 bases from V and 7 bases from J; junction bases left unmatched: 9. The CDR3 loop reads CASSQRERGFNEQFF. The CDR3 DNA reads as TGTGCCAGCAGCCAGCGGGAGAGAGGATTTAATGAGCAGTTCTTC.

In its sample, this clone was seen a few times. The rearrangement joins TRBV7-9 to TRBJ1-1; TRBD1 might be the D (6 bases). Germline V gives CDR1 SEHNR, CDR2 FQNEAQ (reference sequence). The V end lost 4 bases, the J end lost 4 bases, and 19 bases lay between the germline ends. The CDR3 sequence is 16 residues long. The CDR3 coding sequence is TGTGCCAGCAGCTCTAAGGGCCAGGGGTATGGCACTGAAGCTTTCTTT. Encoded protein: CASSSKGQGYGTEAFF. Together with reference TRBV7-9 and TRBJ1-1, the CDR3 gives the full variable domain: DTGVSQNPRHKITKRGQNVTFRCDPISEHNRLYWYRQTLGQGPEFLTYFQNEAQLEKSRLLSDRFSAERPKGSFSTLEIQRTEQGDSAMYLCASSSKGQGYGTEAFFGQGTRLTVV.

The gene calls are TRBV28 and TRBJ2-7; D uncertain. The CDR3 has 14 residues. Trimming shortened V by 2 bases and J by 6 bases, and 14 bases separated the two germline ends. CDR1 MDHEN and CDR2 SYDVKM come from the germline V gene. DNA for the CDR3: TGTGCCAGCAGTTTAGGGCAAGTTTCTTCCGAGCAGTACTTC. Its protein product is CASSLGQVSSEQYF.

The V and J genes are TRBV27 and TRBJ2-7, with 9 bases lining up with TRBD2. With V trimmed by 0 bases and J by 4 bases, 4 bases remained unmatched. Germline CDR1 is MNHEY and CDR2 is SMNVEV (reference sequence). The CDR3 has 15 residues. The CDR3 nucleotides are TGTGCCAGCAGTTTATCTAGCGGGAGCTGGTACGAGCAGTACTTC. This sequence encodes CASSLSSGSWYEQYF.

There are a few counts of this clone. CDR3 loop: CAITVGLSTHKAFF. The CDR3 bases are TGTGCCATCACAGTCGGGTTGAGTACTCACAAAGCTTTCTTT. The J gene is TRBJ1-1, the V gene TRBV10-3; D gene ambiguous. V dropped 7 bases and J dropped 9 bases, with 21 bases sitting between them. The CDR3 totals 14 residues. In germline, CDR1 is ENHRY, CDR2 SYGVKD.

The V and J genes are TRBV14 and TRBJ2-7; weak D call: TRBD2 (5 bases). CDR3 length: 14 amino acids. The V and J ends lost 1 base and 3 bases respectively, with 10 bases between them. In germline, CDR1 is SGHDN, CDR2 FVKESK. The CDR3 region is CASSQGTWIYEQYF. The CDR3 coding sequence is TGTGCCAGCAGCCAAGGGACTTGGATCTACGAGCAGTACTTC.

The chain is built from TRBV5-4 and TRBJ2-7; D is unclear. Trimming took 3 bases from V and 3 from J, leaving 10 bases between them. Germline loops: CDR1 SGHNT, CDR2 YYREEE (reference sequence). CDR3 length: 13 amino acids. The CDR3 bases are TGTGCCAGCAGCTCAGATACCCGCTACGAGCAGTACTTC. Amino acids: CASSSDTRYEQYF. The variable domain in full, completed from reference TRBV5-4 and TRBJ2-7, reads ETGVTQSPTHLIKTRGQQVTLRCSSQSGHNTVSWYQQALGQGPQFIFQYYREEENGRGNFPPRFSGLQFPNYSSELNVNALELDDSALYLCASSSDTRYEQYFGPGTRLTVT.

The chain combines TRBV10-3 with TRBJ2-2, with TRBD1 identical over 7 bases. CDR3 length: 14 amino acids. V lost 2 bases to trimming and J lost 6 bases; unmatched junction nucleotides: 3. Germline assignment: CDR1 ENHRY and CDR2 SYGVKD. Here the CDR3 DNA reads TGTGCCATCAGTGAGACAGGGGACCCCGGGGAGCTGTTTTTT. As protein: CAISETGDPGELFF.

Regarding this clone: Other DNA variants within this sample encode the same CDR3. The CDR3 region is CASSQGRNTEAFF. The CDR3 nucleotides read TGTGCCAGCAGTCAGGGTCGGAACACTGAAGCTTTCTTT. The chain has TRBV7-8 and TRBJ1-1, with a tentative D call TRBD1 (5 bases). V lost 6 bases, J lost 1 base, and 9 bases lay in between. CDR1 and CDR2 from the germline V gene are SGHVS and FQNEAQ. The CDR3 is 13 residues long.

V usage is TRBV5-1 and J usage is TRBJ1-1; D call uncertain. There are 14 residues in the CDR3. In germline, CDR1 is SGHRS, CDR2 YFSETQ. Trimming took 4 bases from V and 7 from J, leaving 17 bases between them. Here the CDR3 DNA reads TGCGCCAGCAGCCCCCCCCGGGGTAGCTTTGAAGCTTTCTTT. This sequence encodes CASSPPRGSFEAFF.

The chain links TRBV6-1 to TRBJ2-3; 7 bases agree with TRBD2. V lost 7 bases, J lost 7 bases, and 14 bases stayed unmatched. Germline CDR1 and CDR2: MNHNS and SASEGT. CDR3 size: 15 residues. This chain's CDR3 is CASMREGSLGNTQYF. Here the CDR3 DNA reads TGTGCCAGCATGAGGGAGGGGTCCCTGGGGAATACGCAGTATTTT.

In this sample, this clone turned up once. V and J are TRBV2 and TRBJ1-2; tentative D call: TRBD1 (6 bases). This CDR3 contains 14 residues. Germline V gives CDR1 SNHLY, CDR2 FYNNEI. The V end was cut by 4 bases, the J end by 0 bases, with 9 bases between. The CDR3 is CASSGDTANYGYTF. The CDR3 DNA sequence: TGTGCCAGCAGTGGGGACACTGCTAACTATGGCTACACCTTC.